Shown below are 5 T cell receptor beta chains from a single sample sequenced in a study of blood T cell repertoires in COVID-19 (dated by TCRdb to 2020 to 2021). The protocol used for the library was the immunoSEQ multiplex PCR assay. TCRdb carries this immuneACCESS record with in-frame sequences only. Its versions omit some clonotypes, under half of them owing to an unresolved V gene in the studies checked, with the rest unexplained. In this sample the table shows 80,000 to 95,000 clones, about three quarters of which occur a single time. In total, the top ten clones hold 20% of the sample. The specimen sequenced was peripheral blood. These receptor sequences come from a woman of 80 years or more with active or convalescent COVID-19.

V and J are TRBV2 and TRBJ1-2; D is possibly TRBD1 (6 bases). Per germline, CDR1 SNHLY and CDR2 FYNNEI. The CDR3 has 14 amino acids. V was trimmed by 6 bases and J by 6 bases, leaving 17 bases between them. CDR3 amino acids: CASSRLGGGNGYTF. The CDR3 DNA reads TGTGCCAGCAGCCGCTTAGGGGGGGGCAATGGCTACACCTTC. The whole variable domain, remainder taken from reference TRBV2 and TRBJ1-2, is EPEVTQTPSHQVTQMGQEVILRCVPISNHLYFYWYRQILGQKVEFLVSFYNNEISEKSEIFDDQFSVERPDGSNFTLKIRSTKLEDSAMYFCASSRLGGGNGYTFGSGTRLTVV.

This clone was seen more than once but under ten times. This chain joins TRBV4-3 and TRBJ2-2, with TRBD2 identical over 8 bases. Germline V lookup: CDR1 LGHNA, CDR2 YSLEER. This CDR3 contains 17 residues. The junction had 7 bases not matched to a gene; V was cut back by 0 bases and J by 4 bases. The CDR3 loop is CASSQDTPGGGTGELFF. As DNA, the CDR3 is TGCGCCAGCAGCCAAGACACCCCGGGGGGGGGCACCGGGGAGCTGTTTTTT.

Comments on this clone: The CDR3 end shows no conserved phenylalanine or tryptophan, and so a read error is likely. It is unclear where the CDR3 begins or ends on the DNA, so no DNA is shown, and the CDR3 is as TCRdb lists it. The J gene is TRBJ1-1, the V gene TRBV12-3 or TRBV12-4; the DNA was not used to check the table's D call, TRBD1. The CDR3 length equals 12 residues, ends included. This CDR3 reads CASSLGQGAPTA.

The chain employs TRBV2 and TRBJ1-6; the D gene is possibly TRBD1 (5 bases). CDR3 length: 13 amino acids. From germline, CDR1 is SNHLY and CDR2 FYNNEI. V lost 9 bases, J lost 8 bases, and 14 bases lay in between. CDR3 nucleotides: TGTGCCAGTGAGCAGGGCGGTGATTCACCCCTCCACTTT. It encodes CASEQGGDSPLHF.

This clone was picked up a small number of times. J is TRBJ2-7 and V is TRBV7-9; D remains ambiguous. V shed 3 bases and J shed 4 bases, with 4 bases lying between them. The CDR3 covers 11 residues. The germline gives CDR1 SEHNR, CDR2 FQNEAQ (reference sequence). Here the CDR3 reads CASSFNYEQYF. CDR3 nucleotides: TGTGCCAGCAGCTTCAATTACGAGCAGTACTTC.